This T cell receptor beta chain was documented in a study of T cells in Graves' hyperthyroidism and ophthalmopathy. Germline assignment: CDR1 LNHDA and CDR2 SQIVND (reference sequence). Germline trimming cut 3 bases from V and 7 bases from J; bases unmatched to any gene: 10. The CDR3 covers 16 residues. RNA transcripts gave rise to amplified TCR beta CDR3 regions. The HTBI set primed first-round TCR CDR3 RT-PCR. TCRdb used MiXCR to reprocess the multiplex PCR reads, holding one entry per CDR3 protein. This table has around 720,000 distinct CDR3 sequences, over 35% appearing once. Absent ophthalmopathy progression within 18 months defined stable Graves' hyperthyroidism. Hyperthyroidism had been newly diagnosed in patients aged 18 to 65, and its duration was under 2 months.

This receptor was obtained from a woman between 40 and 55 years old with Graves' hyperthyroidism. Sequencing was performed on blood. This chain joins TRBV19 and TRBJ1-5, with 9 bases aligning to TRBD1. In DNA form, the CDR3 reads TGTGCCAGTAGTATGCCCGGGACAGGGCACGGGCAGCCCCAGCATTTT. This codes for CASSMPGTGHGQPQHF. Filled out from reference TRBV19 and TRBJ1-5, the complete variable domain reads DGGITQSPKYLFRKEGQNVTLSCEQNLNHDAMYWYRQDPGQGLRLIYYSQIVNDFQKGDIAEGYSVSREKKESFPLTVTSAQKNPTAFYLCASSMPGTGHGQPQHFGDGTRLSIL.